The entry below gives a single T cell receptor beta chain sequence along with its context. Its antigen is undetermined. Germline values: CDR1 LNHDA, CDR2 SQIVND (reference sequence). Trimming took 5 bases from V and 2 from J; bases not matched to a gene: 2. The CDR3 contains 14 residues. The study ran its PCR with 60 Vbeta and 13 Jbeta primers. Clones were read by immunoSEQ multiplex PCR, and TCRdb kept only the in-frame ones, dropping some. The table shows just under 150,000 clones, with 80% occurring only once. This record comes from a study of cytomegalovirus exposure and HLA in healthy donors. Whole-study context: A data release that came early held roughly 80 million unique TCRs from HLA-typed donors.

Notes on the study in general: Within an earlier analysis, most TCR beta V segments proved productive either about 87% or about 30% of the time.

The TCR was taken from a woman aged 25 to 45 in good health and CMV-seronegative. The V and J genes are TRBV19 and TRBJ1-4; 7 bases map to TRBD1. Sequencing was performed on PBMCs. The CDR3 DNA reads TGTGCCAGTAGTTTAGGGGGCACTAATGAAAAACTGTTTTTT. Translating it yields CASSLGGTNEKLFF.